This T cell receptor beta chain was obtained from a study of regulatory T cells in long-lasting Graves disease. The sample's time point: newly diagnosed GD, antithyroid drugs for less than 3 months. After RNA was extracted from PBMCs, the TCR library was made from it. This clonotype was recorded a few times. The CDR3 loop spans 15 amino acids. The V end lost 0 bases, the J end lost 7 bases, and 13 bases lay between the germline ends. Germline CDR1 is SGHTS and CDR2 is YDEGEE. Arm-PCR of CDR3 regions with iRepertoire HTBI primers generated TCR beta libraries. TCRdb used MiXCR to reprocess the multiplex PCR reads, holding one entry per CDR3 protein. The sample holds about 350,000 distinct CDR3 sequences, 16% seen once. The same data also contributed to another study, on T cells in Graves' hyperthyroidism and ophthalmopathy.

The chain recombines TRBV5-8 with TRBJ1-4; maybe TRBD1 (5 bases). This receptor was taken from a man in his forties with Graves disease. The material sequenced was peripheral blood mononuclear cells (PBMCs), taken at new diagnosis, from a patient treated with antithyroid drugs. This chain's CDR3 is CASSLVWGRSEKLFF. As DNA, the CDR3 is TGTGCCAGCAGCTTGGTTTGGGGGAGGAGTGAAAAACTGTTTTTT.